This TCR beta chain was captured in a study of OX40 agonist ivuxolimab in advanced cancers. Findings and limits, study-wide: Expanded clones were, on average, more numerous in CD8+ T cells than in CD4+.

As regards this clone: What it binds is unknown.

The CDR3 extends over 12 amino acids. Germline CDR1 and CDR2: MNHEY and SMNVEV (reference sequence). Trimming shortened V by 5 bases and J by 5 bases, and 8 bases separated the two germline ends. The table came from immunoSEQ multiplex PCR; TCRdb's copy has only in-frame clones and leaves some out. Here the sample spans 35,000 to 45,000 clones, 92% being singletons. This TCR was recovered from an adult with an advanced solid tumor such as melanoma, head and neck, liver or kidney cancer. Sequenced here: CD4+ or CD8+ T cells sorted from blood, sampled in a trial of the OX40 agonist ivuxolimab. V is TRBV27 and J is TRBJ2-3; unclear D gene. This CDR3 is CASSPLGDTQYF. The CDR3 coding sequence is TGTGCCAGCAGTCCCCTCGGAGATACGCAGTATTTT.